The clone carrying this T cell receptor (beta chain) was detected ten times or more. The sample is drawn from a study of CD8 T cells in ankylosing spondylitis. A quantitative 5'-RACE method, one with molecular barcodes, was used to make TCR beta libraries. TCRdb used MiXCR to reprocess the 5' RACE reads, holding one entry per CDR3 protein. This table has 200,000 to 300,000 distinct CDR3 sequences, 8% to 11% appearing once. This CDR3 is built from 15 residues. Germline V CDR1 and CDR2: LNHDA, SQIVND (reference sequence). V was pared by 6 bases and J by 1 base, with 16 bases between. The gene calls are TRBV19 and TRBJ2-7; D is possibly TRBD1 or TRBD2 (5 bases each). The sequence came from a male donor with ankylosing spondylitis or in good health (not recorded which). Sample: blood, either unsorted or a sorted T cell fraction (not recorded which). As DNA, the CDR3 is TGTGCCAGTAGAATTCGGGACGGAAGTTCCTACGAGCAGTACTTC. Translating gives CASRIRDGSSYEQYF.